This is a list of T cell receptor beta chains from one sample in a study of PD-1 and CTLA-4 blockade in melanoma. Clones were read by immunoSEQ multiplex PCR, and TCRdb kept only the in-frame ones, dropping some. The repertoire holds tens of thousands of clones, approximately 90% seen once, with 7.8% in the top ten. Sequencing used CD8+ T cells from peripheral blood, obtained before anti-PD-1 treatment. These TCRs come from a human donor with melanoma. Each CDR3 is given with its conserved first and last residue. D genes are given only for firm matches. Rows give clone size only sometimes, using once, few, many, or a class for an expanded clone.

abundance,j_gene,v_gene,d_gene,CDR3nt,CDR3aa
NA,TRBJ2-7,TRBV27,TRBD2,TGTGCCAGCAGTCCCACTAGCGGGAGCTCCTACGAGCAGTACTTC,CASSPTSGSSYEQYF
NA,TRBJ1-2,TRBV5-6,TRBD1,TGTGCCAGCAGCTTGACAGGGGAGTATGGCTACACCTTC,CASSLTGEYGYTF
NA,TRBJ1-2,TRBV6-6,NA,TGTGCCAGCAGTCCCCGTGGAGGGGACGTTTATGGCTACACCTTC,CASSPRGGDVYGYTF
NA,TRBJ1-2,TRBV9,NA,TGTGCCAGCAGCCCCGAGGGGGGAAGGGATGGCTACACCTTC,CASSPEGGRDGYTF
NA,TRBJ1-1,TRBV4-1,TRBD1,TGCGCCAGCAGCCATAGACAGGGGACTGAAGCTTTCTTT,CASSHRQGTEAFF
NA,TRBJ2-1,TRBV4-1,TRBD1,TGCGCCAGCAGCCACGGACAGGGAACCTACAATGAGCAGTTCTTC,CASSHGQGTYNEQFF
NA,TRBJ2-7,TRBV5-5,NA,TGTGCCAGCAGCTTGGTTGCAGGACTCTCCTACGAGCAGTACTTC,CASSLVAGLSYEQYF
NA,TRBJ2-3,TRBV13,TRBD1,TGTGCCAGCAGCCAGGGACAGAGCACAGATACGCAGTATTTT,CASSQGQSTDTQYF
NA,TRBJ2-7,TRBV7-9,NA,TGTGCCAGCAGCCTCTCCACGGGTTCAAGCTCCTACGAGCAGTACTTC,CASSLSTGSSSYEQYF
NA,TRBJ1-1,TRBV12-3/TRBV12-4,NA,TGTGCCAGCAGTTTTTTCTCTAACACTGAAGCTTTCTTT,CASSFFSNTEAFF
NA,TRBJ2-3,TRBV19,TRBD2,TGTGCCAGTAGTATCGCGGGGGTAAGCACAGATACGCAGTATTTT,CASSIAGVSTDTQYF
NA,TRBJ1-6,TRBV28,NA,TGTGCCAGCAGTTCGACAGATAATTCACCCCTCCACTTT,CASSSTDNSPLHF
NA,TRBJ1-5,TRBV19,NA,TGTGCCAGTAGGCCGCGAAATCAGCCCCAGCATTTT,CASRPRNQPQHF
NA,TRBJ2-1,TRBV15,TRBD1,TGTGCCACCAGCACGCCTGACAGGGGATACAATGAGCAGTTCTTC,CATSTPDRGYNEQFF
NA,TRBJ2-7,TRBV2,TRBD1,TGTGCCAGCAGAGAGGGGGGACAGGGTGCCGAGCAGTACTTC,CASREGGQGAEQYF
NA,TRBJ1-1,TRBV6-2/TRBV6-3,NA,TGTGCCAGCAGCCTTGGACCGGGAGCTTTCTTT,CASSLGPGAFF
once,TRBJ2-7,TRBV28,NA,TGTGCCAGCAAAGGAGGGAACTACGAGCAGTACTTC,CASKGGNYEQYF
NA,TRBJ1-1,TRBV6-5,NA,TGTGCCAGCAGCCTTAGTTTGAACACTGAAGCTTTCTTT,CASSLSLNTEAFF
NA,TRBJ1-2,TRBV4-1,NA,TGCGCCAGCAGCCAAGACCGGGGGAAATATGGCTACACCTTC,CASSQDRGKYGYTF
NA,TRBJ2-2,TRBV7-6,TRBD1,TGTGCCAGCAGCTTAGGACAGGGTAACACCGGGGAGCTGTTTTTT,CASSLGQGNTGELFF
NA,TRBJ2-7,TRBV7-9,NA,TGTGCCAGCAGCTTATCCGACGAGCAGTACTTC,CASSLSDEQYF
NA,TRBJ1-1,TRBV7-9,NA,TGTGCCAGCAGCACAGACATGAACACTGAAGCTTTCTTT,CASSTDMNTEAFF
once,TRBJ1-2,TRBV3-1/TRBV3-2,NA,TGTGCCAGCAGCCAAGATCTTTCGGCTGCTAACTATGGCTACACCTTC,CASSQDLSAANYGYTF
NA,TRBJ2-2,TRBV28,NA,TGTGCCAGCACCCCTCTCGGACAGCCTAACACCGGGGAGCTGTTTTTT,CASTPLGQPNTGELFF
NA,TRBJ1-5,TRBV6-5,TRBD1,TGTGCCAGCATTCAAGGGACAGGGGGAAATCAGCCCCAGCATTTT,CASIQGTGGNQPQHF
NA,TRBJ1-5,TRBV3-1/TRBV3-2,NA,TGTGCCAGCAGCCAAGGACGCGGGCCCCCCGGTCGGAATCAGCCCCAGCATTTT,CASSQGRGPPGRNQPQHF
NA,TRBJ1-1,TRBV30,NA,TGTGCCTGGAGTGCAAGTGGTACTGAAGCTTTCTTT,CAWSASGTEAFF
NA,TRBJ2-7,TRBV6-5,TRBD1,TGTGCCAGCAGCCAATCGGGGACAGGGGGCTACGAGCAGTACTTC,CASSQSGTGGYEQYF
NA,TRBJ1-5,TRBV28,NA,TGTGCCAGCAGTAAGACGCAGGGACGATATAGCAATCAGCCCCAGCATTTT,CASSKTQGRYSNQPQHF
few,TRBJ1-1,TRBV7-9,NA,TGTGCCAGCAGCCATCAGACAGATGAAGCTTTCTTT,CASSHQTDEAFF
NA,TRBJ2-1,TRBV9,TRBD2,TGTGCCAGCAGCGTAGGGACTAGCAATGAGCAGTTCTTC,CASSVGTSNEQFF
NA,TRBJ2-3,TRBV4-1,NA,TGCGCCAGCAGTAAGGTCGGGGCGGATACGCAGTATTTT,CASSKVGADTQYF
once,TRBJ1-2,TRBV2,NA,TGTGCCAGCAGTGCGGGCAGGGCTAACTATGGCTACACCTTC,CASSAGRANYGYTF
NA,TRBJ1-6,TRBV30,NA,TGTGCCTGGAGTGTCGGGGGAAGAGGTTCACCCCTCCACTTT,CAWSVGGRGSPLHF
NA,TRBJ1-1,TRBV28,NA,TGTGCCAGCAGTCGGGGGAACACTGAAGCTTTCTTT,CASSRGNTEAFF
NA,TRBJ2-1,TRBV30,NA,TGTGCCTGGACCCACCGAGGCTCCTACAATGAGCAGTTCTTC,CAWTHRGSYNEQFF
NA,TRBJ1-1,TRBV6-6,NA,TGTGCCAGCAGTCACCACCCGGGGGGATGGGGCACTGAAGCTTTCTTT,CASSHHPGGWGTEAFF
NA,TRBJ2-3,TRBV5-5,TRBD2,TGTGCCAGCAGCTTGCCCGGGGGGTTGACAGATACGCAGTATTTT,CASSLPGGLTDTQYF
NA,TRBJ2-7,TRBV5-6,NA,TGTGCCAGCAGCTTAGGTACGCTAGCCTACGAGCAGTACTTC,CASSLGTLAYEQYF
NA,TRBJ1-1,TRBV4-3,NA,TGCGCCAGCAGCCAAGACCCCACCCGGGGAGCTGAAGCTTTCTTT,CASSQDPTRGAEAFF
NA,TRBJ1-1,TRBV7-2,NA,TGTGCCAGCACCCCCCGGGAAAGGGGCTTCACTGAAGCTTTCTTT,CASTPRERGFTEAFF
once,TRBJ2-2,TRBV12-3/TRBV12-4,NA,TGTGCCAGCAGCCTTGGTGCAGGGGAGCTGTTTTTT,CASSLGAGELFF
NA,TRBJ2-7,TRBV27,NA,TGTGCCAGCAGTAGTGCCGGGACACTGTCCTACGAGCAGTACTTC,CASSSAGTLSYEQYF
NA,TRBJ1-1,TRBV14,NA,TGTGCCAGCAGCCAAGTACAGGGCACTGAAGCTTTCTTT,CASSQVQGTEAFF
NA,TRBJ2-7,TRBV13,NA,TGTGCCAGCAGCAAGGGACCCGGGGTGCGCGAGCAGTACTTC,CASSKGPGVREQYF
NA,TRBJ1-5,TRBV6-1,NA,TGTGCCAGCAGTGATAGAGGGGTGGATCAGCCCCAGCATTTT,CASSDRGVDQPQHF
once,TRBJ2-5,TRBV28,NA,TGTGCCAGCACATTCCCGTACCAAGAGACCCAGTACTTC,CASTFPYQETQYF
few,TRBJ1-5,TRBV7-8,NA,TGTGCCAGCAGCCCCTCCCGGGGGGTCTACAATCAGCCCCAGCATTTT,CASSPSRGVYNQPQHF
NA,TRBJ1-1,TRBV19,NA,TGTGCCAGTAGTATGCGGACATCAGAAGCTTTCTTT,CASSMRTSEAFF
NA,TRBJ1-1,TRBV6-5,NA,TGTGCCAGCAGCCCCAGTGGGACTGAAGCTTTCTTT,CASSPSGTEAFF
NA,TRBJ2-1,TRBV30,TRBD2,TGTGCCTGGAGTGTTTGGGGGGGCAATGAGCAGTTCTTC,CAWSVWGGNEQFF